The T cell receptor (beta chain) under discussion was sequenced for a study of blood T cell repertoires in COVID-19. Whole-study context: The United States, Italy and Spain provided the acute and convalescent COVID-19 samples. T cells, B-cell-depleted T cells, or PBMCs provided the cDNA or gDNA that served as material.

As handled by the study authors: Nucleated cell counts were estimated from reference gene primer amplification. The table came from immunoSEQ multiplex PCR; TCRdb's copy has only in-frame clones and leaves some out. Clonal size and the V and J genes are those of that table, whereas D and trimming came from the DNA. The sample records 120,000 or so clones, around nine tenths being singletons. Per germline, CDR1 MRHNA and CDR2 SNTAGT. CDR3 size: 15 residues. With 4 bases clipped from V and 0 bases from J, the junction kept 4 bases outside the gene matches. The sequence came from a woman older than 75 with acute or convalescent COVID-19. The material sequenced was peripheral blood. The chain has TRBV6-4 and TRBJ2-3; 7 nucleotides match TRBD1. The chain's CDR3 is CASSATGLSTDTQYF. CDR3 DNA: TGTGCCAGCAGTGCGACAGGGCTTAGCACAGATACGCAGTATTTT.